This T cell receptor (beta chain) comes out of a study of long-term antiretroviral therapy in people with HIV. Study-level information: A decade or so separates the oldest specimens from the later 2015 immediate-ART recommendation. Whole-study results and caveats: Clonal expansions arising prior to ART prevailed in the repertoire at every time point.

Researchers report immunoSEQ v3.0 was run at survey level. Data came from immunoSEQ multiplex PCR; TCRdb stores just in-frame clones and leaves some out. Among some 25,000 clones listed, 79% were seen once. Germline CDR1 is SQVTM and CDR2 is ANQGSEA. This CDR3 region has 13 residues. The ends were cut back, 3 bases at V and 6 bases at J, with 11 bases in the middle. A remark on this clone: The antigen remains undetermined.

The sequence derives from a man aged 25-45 years with HIV. The rearrangement links TRBV29-1 to TRBJ2-2; no clear D. Sequences were derived from unsorted PBMCs, sampled 2.1 years after starting antiretroviral therapy. The CDR3 here is CSVDLTSSGELFF. Here the CDR3 DNA reads TGCAGCGTTGACCTAACAAGCTCCGGGGAGCTGTTTTTT.